The T cell receptor beta chain described here comes from a study of T cell repertoires in cytomegalovirus infection. This clonotype was observed a few times. TCRdb reprocessed the reads with MiXCR, giving one entry per CDR3 protein. The table shows fewer than 550,000 distinct CDR3 sequences, with about 11% occurring only once. Germline CDR1 KGHSH, CDR2 LQKENI. This CDR3 is 14 amino acids long. V dropped 6 bases and J dropped 1 base, with 12 bases sitting between them. The sample taken for sequencing was PBMCs. The chain combines TRBV18 with TRBJ1-1; D uncertain. The clonotype comes from a human donor in good health (CMV status not recorded). Some clones in this sample may be carry-over from other donors' samples. CDR3 in DNA: TGTGCCAGCTCGACTAACCAGGAGAACACTGAAGCTTTCTTT. Residues: CASSTNQENTEAFF.